One and the same sample provided the 15 T cell receptor beta chains below, sequenced in a study of identical twins. From the 5' RACE reads, TCRdb called clonotypes with MiXCR, one entry per CDR3 protein. The sample records 700,000 to 950,000 distinct CDR3 sequences, 9% to 15% being singletons. These data were likewise used in another study, on yellow fever vaccine responses in identical twins.

Sequenced: PBMCs. All receptors derive from a woman in her late teens or twenties in good health.

The chain has TRBV6-2 or TRBV6-3 and TRBJ2-1; D not resolved. CDR1 MNHEY and CDR2 SVGEGT come from the germline V gene. The CDR3 spans 13 residues. V was pared by 2 bases and J by 9 bases, with 11 bases between. CDR3 sequence (DNA): TGTGCCAGCAGTTACCCCCTTCCTCCTGAGCAGTTCTTC. Its translation is CASSYPLPPEQFF.

This clonotype has ten or more counts. J is TRBJ2-7 and V is TRBV12-3 or TRBV12-4, with D hard to call. The length of the CDR3 is 14 residues. Trimming cost V 2 bases and J 1 base, with 9 bases left between them. The CDR3 loop reads CASSLNDGSYEQYF. Written as DNA, the CDR3 is TGTGCCAGCAGTTTAAATGACGGATCCTACGAGCAGTACTTC.

The CDR3 nucleotides read TGTGCCAGCAGTGATACCGCCGGATACAATGAGCAGTTCTTC. It is translated as CASSDTAGYNEQFF. This rearrangement joins TRBV2 to TRBJ2-1; no definite D call. This CDR3 is built from 14 residues. The germline V and J ends were trimmed by 3 bases and 4 bases, with 10 bases remaining between them. Germline CDR1 and CDR2: SNHLY and FYNNEI.

This clonotype was counted only a few times. In nucleotides, the CDR3 is TGTGCCAGCAGCCAAGATTGGGCCGAGCAGTTCTTC. Translating gives CASSQDWAEQFF. The chain uses TRBV3-1 and TRBJ2-1; D gene ambiguous. Trimming took 0 bases from V and 10 from J, leaving 7 bases between them. This CDR3 spans 12 amino acids. Germline CDR1 is LGHDT and CDR2 is YNNKEL (reference sequence).

This chain connects TRBV10-1 to TRBJ2-7; perhaps D is TRBD1 or TRBD2 (5 bases each). V was shortened by 5 bases and J by 6 bases, with 14 bases between the two germline ends. CDR3 size: 13 residues. The germline gives CDR1 WNHNN, CDR2 SYGVQD (reference sequence). The CDR3 loop reads CASSRDVRSEQYV. CDR3 DNA sequence: TGCGCCAGCAGTAGGGACGTTCGGAGCGAGCAGTACGTC.

This clonotype was seen more than once but under ten times. The chain recombines TRBV19 with TRBJ2-1; D ambiguous. The CDR3 runs to 12 residues. Germline V gives CDR1 LNHDA, CDR2 SQIVND (reference sequence). Trimming shortened V by 4 bases and J by 9 bases, and 10 bases separated the two germline ends. The CDR3 loop reads CASSKGIGEQFF. CDR3 DNA: TGTGCCAGTAGTAAGGGAATTGGTGAGCAGTTCTTC.

This clonotype occurred a few times. This sequence joins TRBV4-1 and TRBJ2-7; D possibly corresponds to TRBD1 (6 bases). CDR3 length: 15 amino acids. Germline CDR1 MGHRA, CDR2 YSYEKL. V lost 1 base, J lost 5 bases, and 15 bases lay in between. The CDR3 protein is CASSQGLGALDEQYF. The CDR3 DNA is TGCGCCAGCAGCCAAGGTTTGGGGGCCCTAGACGAGCAGTACTTC.

This clonotype was detected a few times. V is TRBV5-1 and J is TRBJ2-1; D unclear. V lost 0 bases and J lost 7, with 8 bases in between. There are 13 residues in the CDR3. Germline values: CDR1 SGHRS, CDR2 YFSETQ. This chain's CDR3 is CASSLEFPNEQFF. The CDR3 coding sequence is TGCGCCAGCAGCTTGGAGTTCCCTAATGAGCAGTTCTTC.

This clonotype has only a few counts. The chain has TRBV6-1 and TRBJ1-4; D unresolved. Trimming took off 7 bases at V and 1 base at J, with 13 bases between the two ends. CDR3 length: 15 residues. CDR1 is MNHNS and CDR2 is SASEGT in the germline V gene. This chain's CDR3 is CASKTERVTNEKLFF. As DNA, the CDR3 is TGTGCCAGCAAAACTGAAAGAGTAACTAATGAAAAACTGTTTTTT.

The V call is TRBV7-9, the J call TRBJ2-7, with 8 positions matching TRBD2. CDR1 is SEHNR and CDR2 is FQNEAQ in the germline V gene (reference sequence). Trimming took 4 bases from V and 5 from J; bases not matched to a gene: 10. The CDR3 spans 15 residues. The CDR3 DNA reads as TGTGCCAGCAGCTCGGTAGCGGGAACTGGGGACGAGCAGTACTTC. Its protein product is CASSSVAGTGDEQYF.

There are a few counts of this clonotype. CDR3 loop: CSATGGGSGDTQYF. CDR3 nucleotides: TGCAGTGCTACCGGAGGGGGTAGTGGAGATACGCAGTATTTT. The chain has TRBV20-1 and TRBJ2-3; D may correspond to TRBD1 or TRBD2 (6 bases each). CDR3 size: 14 residues. In germline, CDR1 is DFQATT, CDR2 SNEGSKA (reference sequence). Trimming took off 4 bases at V and 5 bases at J, with 16 bases between the two ends.

The CDR3 bases are TGCGCCAGCAGCCCCCGGGGCGGAGACACTGAAGCTTTCTTT. It codes for CASSPRGGDTEAFF. This chain uses TRBV5-1 with TRBJ1-1, with TRBD1 as a possible D gene (5 bases). Trimming pared 4 bases from V and 3 bases from J, leaving 13 bases between. The CDR3 loop spans 14 amino acids. Germline V gives CDR1 SGHRS, CDR2 YFSETQ.

The gene calls are TRBV27 and TRBJ2-7; TRBD1 matches 7 bases. CDR3 size: 16 residues. V lost 5 bases to trimming and J lost 4 bases; unmatched junction nucleotides: 14. Germline V gene data show CDR1 as MNHEY and CDR2 as SMNVEV (reference sequence). CDR3: CASSLSAGQAGYEQYF. The CDR3 DNA sequence: TGTGCCAGCAGTCTCTCCGCTGGACAGGCCGGGTACGAGCAGTACTTC.

The chain combines TRBV29-1 with TRBJ1-1, with D hard to call. With 8 bases removed from V and 10 bases from J, the gap between germline ends came to 20 bases. The CDR3 is 12 residues long. CDR1 is SQVTM and CDR2 is ANQGSEA in the germline V gene. CDR3 protein: CSTLTSTMGAFF. CDR3 bases: TGCAGCACCCTGACAAGTACCATGGGAGCTTTCTTT.

CDR3 coding DNA: TGTGCCAGCAGCCCGGGGCGGGGCAGACTTAATGAAAAACTGTTTTTT. It yields the protein CASSPGRGRLNEKLFF. The rearrangement joins TRBV7-9 to TRBJ1-4, with a tentative D call TRBD1 (5 bases). Trimming stripped 5 bases from V and 4 bases from J, with 17 bases between. This CDR3 region has 16 residues. Germline V CDR1 and CDR2: SEHNR, FQNEAQ (reference sequence).